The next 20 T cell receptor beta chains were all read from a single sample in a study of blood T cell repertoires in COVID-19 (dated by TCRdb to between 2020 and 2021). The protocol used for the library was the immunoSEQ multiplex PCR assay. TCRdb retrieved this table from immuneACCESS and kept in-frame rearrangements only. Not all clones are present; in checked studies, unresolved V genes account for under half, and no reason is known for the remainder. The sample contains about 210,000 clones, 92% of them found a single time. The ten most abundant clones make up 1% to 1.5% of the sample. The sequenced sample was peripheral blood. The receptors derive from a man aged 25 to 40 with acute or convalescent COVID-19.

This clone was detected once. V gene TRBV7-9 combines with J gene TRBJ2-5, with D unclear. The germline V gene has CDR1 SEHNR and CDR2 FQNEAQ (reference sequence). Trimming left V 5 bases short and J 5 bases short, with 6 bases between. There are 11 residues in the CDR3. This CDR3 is CASSVQETQYF. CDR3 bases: TGTGCCAGCAGCGTTCAGGAGACCCAGTACTTC.

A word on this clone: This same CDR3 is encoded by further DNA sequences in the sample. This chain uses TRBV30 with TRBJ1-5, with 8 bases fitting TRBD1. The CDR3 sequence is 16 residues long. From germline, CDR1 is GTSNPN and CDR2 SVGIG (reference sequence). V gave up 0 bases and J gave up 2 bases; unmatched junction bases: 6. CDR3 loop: CAWSVQGGFGNQPQHF. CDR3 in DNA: TGTGCCTGGAGTGTACAGGGGGGGTTCGGCAATCAGCCCCAGCATTTT.

CDR3 sequence reads: CASSSSRAGYTF. CDR3 bases: TGTGCCAGCAGCTCATCCAGGGCGGGCTACACCTTC. V gene TRBV13 combines with J gene TRBJ1-2; D is possibly TRBD1 (5 bases). The CDR3 totals 12 residues. Per the germline V gene, CDR1 is PRHDT and CDR2 is FYEKMQ (reference sequence). Trimming took off 4 bases at V and 8 bases at J, with 11 bases between the two ends. Full variable domain (remainder filled in from reference TRBV13 and TRBJ1-2): AAGVIQSPRHLIKEKRETATLKCYPIPRHDTVYWYQQGPGQDPQFLISFYEKMQSDKGSIPDRFSAQQFSDYHSELNMSSLELGDSALYFCASSSSRAGYTFGSGTRLTVV.

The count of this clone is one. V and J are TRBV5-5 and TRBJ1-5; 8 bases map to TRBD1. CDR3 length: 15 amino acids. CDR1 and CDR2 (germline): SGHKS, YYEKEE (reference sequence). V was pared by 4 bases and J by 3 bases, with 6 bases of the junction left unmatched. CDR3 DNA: TGTGCCAGCAGCGTGAGACAGGGGAACAATCAGCCCCAGCATTTT. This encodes CASSVRQGNNQPQHF.

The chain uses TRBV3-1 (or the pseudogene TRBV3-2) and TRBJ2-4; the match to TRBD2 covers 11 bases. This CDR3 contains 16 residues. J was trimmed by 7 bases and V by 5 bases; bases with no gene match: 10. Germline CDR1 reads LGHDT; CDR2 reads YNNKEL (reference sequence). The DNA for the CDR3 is TGTGCCAGCAGCTCAAACCGACTAGCGGGAATGAACATTCAGTACTTC. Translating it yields CASSSNRLAGMNIQYF.

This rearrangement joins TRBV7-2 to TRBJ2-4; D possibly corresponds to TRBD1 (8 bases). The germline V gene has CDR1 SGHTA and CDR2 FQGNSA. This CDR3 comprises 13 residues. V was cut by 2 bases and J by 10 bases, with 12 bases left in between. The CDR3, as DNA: TGTGCCAGCAGCTTACTACAGGGGGGGATTCAGTACTTC. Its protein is CASSLLQGGIQYF.

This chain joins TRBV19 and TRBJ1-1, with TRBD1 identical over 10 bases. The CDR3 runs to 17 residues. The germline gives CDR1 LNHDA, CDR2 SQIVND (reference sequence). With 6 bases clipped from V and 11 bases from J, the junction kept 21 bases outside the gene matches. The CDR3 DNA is TGTGCCAGTAGGGCTCTATCGGAGGGGGGACAGGGGATGTCGGCTTTCTTT. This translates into CASRALSEGGQGMSAFF.

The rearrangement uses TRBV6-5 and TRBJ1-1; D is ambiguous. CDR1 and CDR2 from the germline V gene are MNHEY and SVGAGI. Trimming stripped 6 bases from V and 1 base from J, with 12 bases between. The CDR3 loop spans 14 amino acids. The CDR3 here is CASRSRSGNTEAFF. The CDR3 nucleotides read TGTGCCAGCAGGAGTAGGAGTGGGAACACTGAAGCTTTCTTT.

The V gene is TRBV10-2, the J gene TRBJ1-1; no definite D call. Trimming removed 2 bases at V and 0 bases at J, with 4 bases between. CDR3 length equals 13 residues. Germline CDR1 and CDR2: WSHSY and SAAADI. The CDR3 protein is CASSEGVNTEAFF. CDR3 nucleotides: TGCGCCAGCAGTGAGGGAGTGAACACTGAAGCTTTCTTT.

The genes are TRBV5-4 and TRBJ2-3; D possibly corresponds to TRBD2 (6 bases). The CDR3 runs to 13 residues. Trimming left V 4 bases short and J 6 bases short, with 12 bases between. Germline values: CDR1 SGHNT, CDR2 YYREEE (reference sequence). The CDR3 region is CASSETSIDTQYF. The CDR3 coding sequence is TGTGCCAGCAGCGAGACTAGTATTGATACGCAGTATTTT.

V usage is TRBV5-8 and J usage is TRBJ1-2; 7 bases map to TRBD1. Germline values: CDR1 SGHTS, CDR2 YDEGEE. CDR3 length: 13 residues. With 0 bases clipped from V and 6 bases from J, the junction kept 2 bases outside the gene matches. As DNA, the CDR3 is TGTGCCAGCAGCTTGGGGGGACAGAATGGCTACACCTTC. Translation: CASSLGGQNGYTF. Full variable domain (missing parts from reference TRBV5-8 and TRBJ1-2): EAGVTQSPTHLIKTRGQQATLRCSPISGHTSVYWYQQALGLGLQFLLWYDEGEERNRGNFPPRFSGRQFPNYSSELNVNALELEDSALYLCASSLGGQNGYTFGSGTRLTVV.

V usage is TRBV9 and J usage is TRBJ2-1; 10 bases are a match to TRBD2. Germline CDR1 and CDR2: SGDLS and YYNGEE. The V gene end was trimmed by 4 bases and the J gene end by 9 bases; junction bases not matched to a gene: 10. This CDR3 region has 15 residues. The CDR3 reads CASSTGTSVRAEQFF. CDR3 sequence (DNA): TGTGCCAGCAGCACCGGGACTAGCGTTAGAGCTGAGCAGTTCTTC.

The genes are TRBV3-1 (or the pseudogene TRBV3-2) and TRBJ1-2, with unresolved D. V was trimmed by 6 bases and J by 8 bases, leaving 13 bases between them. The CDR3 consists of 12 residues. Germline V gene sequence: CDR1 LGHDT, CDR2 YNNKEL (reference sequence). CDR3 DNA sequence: TGTGCCAGCAGGCATGAGCGAGGAGGCTACACCTTC. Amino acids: CASRHERGGYTF.

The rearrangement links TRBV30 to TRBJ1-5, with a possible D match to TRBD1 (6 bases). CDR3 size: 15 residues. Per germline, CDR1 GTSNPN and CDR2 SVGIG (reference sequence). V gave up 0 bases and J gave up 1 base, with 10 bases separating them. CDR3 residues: CAWSVGQGSNQPQHF. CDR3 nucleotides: TGTGCCTGGAGTGTAGGCCAGGGGAGCAATCAGCCCCAGCATTTT.

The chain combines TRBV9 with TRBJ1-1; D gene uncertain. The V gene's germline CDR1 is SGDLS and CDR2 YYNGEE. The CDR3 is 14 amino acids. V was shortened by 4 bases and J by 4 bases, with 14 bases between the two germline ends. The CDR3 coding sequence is TGTGCCAGCAGCCCACAATTAAGTGCCACTGAAGCTTTCTTT. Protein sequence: CASSPQLSATEAFF. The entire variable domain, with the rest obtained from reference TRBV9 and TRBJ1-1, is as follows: DSGVTQTPKHLITATGQRVTLRCSPRSGDLSVYWYQQSLDQGLQFLIQYYNGEERAKGNILERFSAQQFPDLHSELNLSSLELGDSALYFCASSPQLSATEAFFGQGTRLTVV.

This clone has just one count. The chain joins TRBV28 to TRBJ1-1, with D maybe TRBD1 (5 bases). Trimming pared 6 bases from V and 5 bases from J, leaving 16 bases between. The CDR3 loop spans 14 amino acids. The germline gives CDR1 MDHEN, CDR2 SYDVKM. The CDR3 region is CASSPDGGWTEAFF. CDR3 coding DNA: TGTGCCAGCAGCCCCGACGGGGGGTGGACTGAAGCTTTCTTT.

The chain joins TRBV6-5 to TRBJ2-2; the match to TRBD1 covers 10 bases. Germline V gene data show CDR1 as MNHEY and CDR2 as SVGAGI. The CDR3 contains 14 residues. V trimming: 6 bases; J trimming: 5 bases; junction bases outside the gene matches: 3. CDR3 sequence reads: CASRGTGVTGELFF. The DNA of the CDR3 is TGTGCCAGCAGGGGGACAGGGGTTACCGGGGAGCTGTTTTTT.

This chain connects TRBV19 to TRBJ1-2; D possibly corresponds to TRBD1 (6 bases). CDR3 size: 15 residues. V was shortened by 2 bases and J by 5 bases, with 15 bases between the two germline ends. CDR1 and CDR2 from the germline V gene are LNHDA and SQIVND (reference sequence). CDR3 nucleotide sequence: TGTGCCAGTAGTATACAGGGGTCCGTAAGTTATGGCTACACCTTC. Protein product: CASSIQGSVSYGYTF.

CDR3 region: CSVVLRGQGVWEQYF. The CDR3 region has the DNA TGCAGCGTGGTACTGCGGGGACAGGGGGTCTGGGAGCAGTACTTC. V and J are TRBV29-1 and TRBJ2-7, with 11 bases that match TRBD1. The CDR3 runs to 15 residues. V shed 6 bases, J shed 7 bases, and the junction held 14 bases outside the gene matches. Germline CDR1 SQVTM, CDR2 ANQGSEA.

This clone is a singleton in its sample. The CDR3 sequence is CATSRDGQGEAFF. The DNA for the CDR3 is TGTGCCACCAGCAGAGATGGGCAGGGCGAAGCTTTCTTT. The chain uses TRBV15 and TRBJ1-1, with D perhaps TRBD1 (5 bases). The CDR3 covers 13 residues. V lost 0 bases and J 8 bases, leaving 10 bases between the germline ends. Germline-derived CDR1 and CDR2 are LNHNV and YYDKDF (reference sequence).